Below are 14 T cell receptor beta chains sequenced from a single sample in a study of blood T cell repertoires in COVID-19. Assay used: immunoSEQ multiplex PCR; TCRdb lists only in-frame clones, some missing. Of roughly 250,000 clones in the sample, more than 65% are singletons; the top ten hold 4.4%. The sample was peripheral blood. Source of these receptors: a man between 45 and 60 years old with active or convalescent COVID-19.

This clone was picked up a small number of times. V is TRBV5-1 and J is TRBJ2-7; 7 nucleotides agree with TRBD1. CDR1 SGHRS and CDR2 YFSETQ come from the germline V gene. The CDR3 is 15 residues long. Unmatched junction bases numbered 7, after V lost 4 bases and J lost 0 bases. The CDR3 reads CASSLTTGSSYEQYF. The CDR3 DNA sequence: TGCGCCAGCAGCCTGACGACAGGGAGCTCCTACGAGCAGTACTTC.

This chain connects TRBV6-5 to TRBJ2-7; 8 bases agree with TRBD1. The CDR3 extends over 14 amino acids. V was pared by 2 bases and J by 4 bases, with 4 bases of the junction left unmatched. CDR1 is MNHEY, CDR2 SVGAGI, per germline. The CDR3 spells CASSYGQGVYEQYF. The CDR3 DNA follows: TGTGCCAGCAGTTACGGACAGGGAGTATACGAGCAGTACTTC.

This chain uses TRBV24-1 with TRBJ1-2; TRBD1 matches at 10 bases. CDR1 is KGHDR and CDR2 is SFDVKD in the germline V gene. This CDR3 spans 16 amino acids. The V gene end was trimmed by 3 bases and the J gene end by 7 bases; junction bases not matched to a gene: 10. CDR3 nucleotide sequence: TGTGCCACCAGTGATCCAGAACGGGACAGGGGTACTGGCTACACCTTC. This gives the protein CATSDPERDRGTGYTF.

The chain joins TRBV11-3 to TRBJ1-1; D uncertain. Per germline, CDR1 SGHNT and CDR2 YENEEA. There are 13 residues in the CDR3. The ends were cut back, 3 bases at V and 0 bases at J, with 5 bases in the middle. The CDR3 protein is CASSLAVNTEAFF. CDR3 coding DNA: TGTGCCAGCAGCTTGGCAGTGAACACTGAAGCTTTCTTT.

The V and J genes are TRBV7-3 and TRBJ1-2, with D unclear. The CDR3 consists of 15 residues. The germline V gene has CDR1 SGHTA and CDR2 FQGTGA. The V gene lost 0 bases and the J gene lost 6 bases, with 14 bases spanning the gap. The CDR3 DNA is TGTGCCAGCAGCTTAACGGCGAGGGAGCGAAATGGCTACACCTTC. Amino acid sequence: CASSLTARERNGYTF.

The CDR3 sequence is CASSRPGTDYYGYTF. CDR3 bases: TGTGCCAGCAGCCGTCCCGGGACAGATTACTATGGCTACACCTTC. The rearrangement uses TRBV5-5 and TRBJ1-2; 7 nucleotides align to TRBD1. Germline loops: CDR1 SGHKS, CDR2 YYEKEE (reference sequence). Germline trimming cut 4 bases from V and 3 bases from J; bases unmatched to any gene: 9. The CDR3 loop spans 15 amino acids.

The chain employs TRBV4-1 and TRBJ1-2, with D uncertain. This CDR3 is built from 15 residues. V was shortened by 0 bases and J by 7 bases, with 15 bases between the two germline ends. CDR1 and CDR2 (germline): MGHRA, YSYEKL. The CDR3, as DNA: TGCGCCAGCAGCCAAGATGGTGGCCCCGCTGGTGGCTACACCTTC. Its translation is CASSQDGGPAGGYTF.

The CDR3 sequence is CSAHDAAEAFF. Here the CDR3 DNA reads TGCAGTGCTCACGATGCGGCTGAAGCTTTCTTT. V is TRBV20-1 and J is TRBJ1-1; D remains unclear. Trimming took 5 bases from V and 6 from J, leaving 10 bases between them. Germline-derived CDR1 and CDR2 are DFQATT and SNEGSKA (reference sequence). CDR3 length: 11 residues.

The chain couples TRBV28 to TRBJ1-3, with TRBD1 as a possible D gene (6 bases). Germline V CDR1 and CDR2: MDHEN, SYDVKM. The germline V and J ends were trimmed by 2 bases and 2 bases, with 7 bases remaining between them. The CDR3 consists of 14 residues. The CDR3: CASSLQGTGNTIYF. The CDR3 DNA reads TGTGCCAGCAGTTTACAGGGGACTGGAAACACCATATATTTT. Filled out from reference TRBV28 and TRBJ1-3, the complete variable domain reads DVKVTQSSRYLVKRTGEKVFLECVQDMDHENMFWYRQDPGLGLRLIYFSYDVKMKEKGDIPEGYSVSREKKERFSLILESASTNQTSMYLCASSLQGTGNTIYFGEGSWLTVV.

Concerning this clone itself: This specimen includes other DNA sequences encoding the same CDR3. The chain couples TRBV12-3 or TRBV12-4 to TRBJ1-5; D is perhaps TRBD1 (5 bases). The CDR3 consists of 13 residues. Trimming took off 2 bases at V and 4 bases at J, with 6 bases between the two ends. CDR3 loop: CASSLRGNQPQHF. CDR3 bases: TGTGCCAGCAGTTTAAGGGGTAATCAGCCCCAGCATTTT.

This chain uses TRBV24-1 with TRBJ1-2; no clear D gene. The V end was cut by 1 base, the J end by 8 bases, with 7 bases between. From germline, CDR1 is KGHDR and CDR2 SFDVKD. The CDR3 contains 12 residues. Written as DNA, the CDR3 is TGTGCCACCAGTGATTTTTTGAGCGGCTACACCTTC. As protein: CATSDFLSGYTF.

V is TRBV27 and J is TRBJ2-1; D gene uncertain. The V gene lost 5 bases and the J gene lost 3 bases, with 20 bases spanning the gap. Germline V gene sequence: CDR1 MNHEY, CDR2 SMNVEV (reference sequence). This CDR3 is 17 amino acids long. Written as DNA, the CDR3 is TGTGCCAGCAGTCCCCTTGTTGGAGAGCCGCTCTACAATGAGCAGTTCTTC. It encodes CASSPLVGEPLYNEQFF.

This chain links TRBV5-1 with TRBJ2-7; D uncertain. Trimming took off 4 bases at V and 0 bases at J, with 5 bases between the two ends. Germline V gene data show CDR1 as SGHRS and CDR2 as YFSETQ. This CDR3 spans 12 amino acids. CDR3 bases: TGCGCCAGCAGCCCCAGCTCCTACGAGCAGTACTTC. As protein: CASSPSSYEQYF.

The gene calls are TRBV6-2 or TRBV6-3 and TRBJ1-5; TRBD1 matches at 7 bases. Looked up from germline, CDR1 is MNHEY and CDR2 is SVGEGT. With 6 bases clipped from V and 2 bases from J, the junction kept 4 bases outside the gene matches. The CDR3 contains 14 residues. For the CDR3, the DNA is TGTGCCAGCAGCAGACAGGGTGGCAATCAGCCCCAGCATTTT. This translates into CASSRQGGNQPQHF.